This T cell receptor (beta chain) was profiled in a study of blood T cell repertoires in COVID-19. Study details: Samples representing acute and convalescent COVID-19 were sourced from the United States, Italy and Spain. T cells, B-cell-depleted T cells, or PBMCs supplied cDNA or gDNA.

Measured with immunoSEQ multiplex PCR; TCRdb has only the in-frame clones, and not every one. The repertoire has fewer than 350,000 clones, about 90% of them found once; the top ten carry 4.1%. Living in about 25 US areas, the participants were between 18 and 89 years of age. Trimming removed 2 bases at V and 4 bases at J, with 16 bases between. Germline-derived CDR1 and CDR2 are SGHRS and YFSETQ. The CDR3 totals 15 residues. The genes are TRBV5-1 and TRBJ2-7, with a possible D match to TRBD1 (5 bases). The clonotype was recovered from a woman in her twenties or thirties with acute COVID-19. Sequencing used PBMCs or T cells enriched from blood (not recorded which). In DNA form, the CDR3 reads TGCGCCAGCAGCTTAATCGACAGCCAGGTTTACGAGCAGTACTTC. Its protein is CASSLIDSQVYEQYF.